This is a list of T cell receptor beta chains from one sample in a study of naive and memory T cell subsets. Using its own MiXCR run on the 5' RACE reads, TCRdb lists one record per CDR3 protein. The sample lists more than 50,000 distinct CDR3 sequences, roughly 7% occurring once. The source of these receptors is a male donor in good health. The CDR3 runs from the conserved cysteine through the conserved F or W. D genes are given only for firm matches.

d_call,v_call,j_call,cdr3_aa
.,TRBV6-1,TRBJ2-1,CASSGGNTNRDNEQFF
.,TRBV10-3,TRBJ2-1,CAISESTGDVQFF
.,TRBV12-3/TRBV12-4,TRBJ2-2,CASSSEAVWDSQNTGELFF
TRBD2,TRBV19,TRBJ2-1,CASSIFPGGAAHYNEQFF
.,TRBV29-1,TRBJ2-7,CSVEFGVGNEQYF
TRBD1,TRBV12-3/TRBV12-4,TRBJ1-1,CASSSGQENTEAFF
.,TRBV7-9,TRBJ1-1,CASSRTANTEAFF
.,TRBV18,TRBJ1-1,CASSPEGGTEAFF
.,TRBV2,TRBJ1-2,CASSERGAEGPYGYTF
.,TRBV18,TRBJ2-7,CASSPREESHEQYF
.,TRBV20-1,TRBJ2-1,CSASNLRGGYNEQFF
.,TRBV11-2,TRBJ1-2,CASSGLDYGYTF
.,TRBV19,TRBJ1-2,CASSPGWGYTF
.,TRBV5-1,TRBJ2-7,CASSLEAGAYEQYF
TRBD2,TRBV11-3,TRBJ2-1,CASSLQAGGHNEQFF
TRBD1,TRBV7-8,TRBJ1-2,CASTHGTAASIYGYTF
TRBD2,TRBV7-9,TRBJ2-1,CASSRPGLAGSYF
.,TRBV12-1,TRBJ1-5,CASSFAAGTANQPQHF
.,TRBV11-2,TRBJ1-2,CASNSPGVGYGYTF
.,TRBV2,TRBJ2-7,CASRSGGIDSYEQYF
TRBD2,TRBV20-1,TRBJ2-4,CSASYPGLAGSNIQYF
TRBD1,TRBV6-5,TRBJ2-2,CASSGGQGVTGELFF
.,TRBV2,TRBJ2-2,CASRGAEPTGELFF
.,TRBV18,TRBJ2-3,CASSPRTGDTQYF
.,TRBV25-1,TRBJ2-7,CASEGPPNYEQYF
.,TRBV27,TRBJ1-5,CASSWRPYSNQPQHF
TRBD1,TRBV6-5,TRBJ1-1,CASSLNSGTAKAFF
.,TRBV15,TRBJ1-2,CATSRAGREARGGYTF